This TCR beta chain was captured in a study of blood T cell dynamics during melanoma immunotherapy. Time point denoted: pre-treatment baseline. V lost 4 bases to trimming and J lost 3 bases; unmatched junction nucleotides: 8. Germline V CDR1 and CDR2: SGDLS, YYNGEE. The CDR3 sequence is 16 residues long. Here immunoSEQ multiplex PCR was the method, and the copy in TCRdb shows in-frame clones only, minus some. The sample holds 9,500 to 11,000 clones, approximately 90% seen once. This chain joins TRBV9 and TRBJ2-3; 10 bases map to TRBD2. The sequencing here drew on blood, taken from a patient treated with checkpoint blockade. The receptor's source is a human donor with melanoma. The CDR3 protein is CASSSSAGGPTDTQYF. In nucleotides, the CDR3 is TGTGCCAGCAGCTCGTCAGCGGGAGGGCCAACAGATACGCAGTATTTT.